This is a list of T cell receptor beta chains from one sample in a study of Graves' ophthalmopathy and Graves' hyperthyroidism. Each CDR3 protein gets one entry after TCRdb re-called the multiplex PCR reads with MiXCR. The top ten hold under 3% of the sample, which has hundreds of thousands of distinct CDR3 sequences, around 21% seen once. The sequenced material came from peripheral blood. The receptors were gathered from a woman aged 18-30 years with stable Graves' hyperthyroidism. Each CDR3 is given without its conserved first and last residue.

11	TRBV19	ASSTQVSYEQY
9	TRBV20-1	SARDEGEAF
11	TRBV18	ASSQRNTGELF
11	TRBV19	ASTPQGRQPQH
13	TRBV24-1	ATSSRTGITGELF
15	TRBV4-1	ASSQVPGGFGNQPQH
9	TRBV30	AWSNGGLRD
11	TRBV7-8	ASSYDRGHEQY
11	TRBV28	ASSLPRTYEQY
13	TRBV10-3	AISDPVRVNYGYT
11	TRBV12-3/TRBV12-4	ASSSRRGYGYT
9	TRBV24-1	ANQGVYGYT
13	TRBV25-1	ASSEGRQGGYTIY
10	TRBV20-1	SASPGGYEQY
11	TRBV29-1	SVDGLHNQPQH
11	TRBV18	ASSQLGNSPLH
11	TRBV2	ASSERRIHEQY
14	TRBV5-1	ASSLGLAVFQETQY
12	TRBV5-1	ASSPGPSTGELF
15	TRBV20-1	SARGSRAGGVWNEQY
9	TRBV6-1	ACRDRETQY
11	TRBV7-2	ASSSDRRNTIY
12	TRBV19	ARGGGVTNYGYT
13	TRBV28	AGSRRRGVGETQY
13	TRBV5-1	ASSLVAQGQETQY
13	TRBV6-1	ASSGDRGYSYEQY
11	TRBV7-2	ASRGDSNQPQH
13	TRBV6-2/TRBV6-3	ASSYGGGAAYEQY
15	TRBV4-1	ASGPGLAGGHSYEQY
14	TRBV15	ATSTPRGGNNSPLH
13	TRBV28	ATRLGTGRVYGYT
12	TRBV12-3/TRBV12-4	ASSGTGPYYGYT
11	TRBV7-3	ASSLAQGGGYT
11	TRBV15	ATSGQKNQPQH
13	TRBV11-2	ASSLAGRRNTEAF
12	TRBV28	ASSWGSASYGYT
16	TRBV29-1	SVAGLNAKRMGKNIKY
13	TRBV2	ASSARPGGRYEQY
9	TRBV30	AWGGHYGYT
12	TRBV28	ASREDSHQETQY
17	TRBV11-3	ASSSKVGFMGCCNQPQH
11	TRBV6-1	ASSETGRQPQH
10	TRBV10-3	AISVVLGGYT
15	TRBV20-1	SANSPQAGATNQPQH
11	TRBV28	ASSRVGQNIQY
16	TRBV6-2/TRBV6-3	ASSYSHRFRGSSYEQY
14	TRBV6-1	ASSDEPGQGAKEQY
13	TRBV12-3/TRBV12-4	ASSNSGTRGYGYT
15	TRBV3-1	ASSQGGQYKNTGELF
13	TRBV13	ASSSGTGGGYEQY
12	TRBV10-3	AITWDRGSTGAF
12	TRBV12-3/TRBV12-4	ASSLSSVSETQY
12	TRBV5-1	ASRSEGGTDEQY
10	TRBV6-5	ASSSQGQPQH
11	TRBV7-9	ASSANQGREAF
12	TRBV5-4	ASSSRDVSETQY